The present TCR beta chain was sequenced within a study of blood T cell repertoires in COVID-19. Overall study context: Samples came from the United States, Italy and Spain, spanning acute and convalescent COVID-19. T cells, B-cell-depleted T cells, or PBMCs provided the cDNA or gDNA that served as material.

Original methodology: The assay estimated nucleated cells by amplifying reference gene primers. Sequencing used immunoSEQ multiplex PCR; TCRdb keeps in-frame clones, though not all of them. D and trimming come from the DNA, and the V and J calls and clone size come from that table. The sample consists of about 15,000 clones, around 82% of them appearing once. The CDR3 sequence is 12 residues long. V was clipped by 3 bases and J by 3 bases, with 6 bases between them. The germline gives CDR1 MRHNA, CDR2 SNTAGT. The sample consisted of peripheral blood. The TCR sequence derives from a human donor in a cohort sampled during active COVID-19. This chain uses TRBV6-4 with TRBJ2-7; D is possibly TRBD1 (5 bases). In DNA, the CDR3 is TGTGCCAGCAGTGAGACAGACTACGAGCAGTACTTC. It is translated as CASSETDYEQYF.